This paragraph covers one T cell receptor (beta chain) sequence. This entry belongs to a study of T cells in Graves' hyperthyroidism and ophthalmopathy. Germline V lookup: CDR1 DFQATT, CDR2 SNEGSKA (reference sequence). This CDR3 has 13 residues. With 1 base clipped from V and 4 bases from J, the junction kept 4 bases outside the gene matches. Using RNA transcripts as the source, TCR beta CDR3 regions were amplified. The HTBI primer set drove a first-round RT-PCR of the TCR CDR3. TCRdb re-called the multiplex PCR reads with MiXCR, one entry per CDR3 protein. The sample yields about 380,000 distinct CDR3 sequences, 11% to 15% seen once.

Source material: blood. This sequence originates from a woman aged 60-75 years with Graves' hyperthyroidism. The rearrangement joins TRBV20-1 to TRBJ2-7, with 7 bases fitting TRBD2. The CDR3 spells CSARVAGDYEQYF. The CDR3 coding sequence is TGCAGTGCTAGAGTTGCGGGAGATTACGAGCAGTACTTC.